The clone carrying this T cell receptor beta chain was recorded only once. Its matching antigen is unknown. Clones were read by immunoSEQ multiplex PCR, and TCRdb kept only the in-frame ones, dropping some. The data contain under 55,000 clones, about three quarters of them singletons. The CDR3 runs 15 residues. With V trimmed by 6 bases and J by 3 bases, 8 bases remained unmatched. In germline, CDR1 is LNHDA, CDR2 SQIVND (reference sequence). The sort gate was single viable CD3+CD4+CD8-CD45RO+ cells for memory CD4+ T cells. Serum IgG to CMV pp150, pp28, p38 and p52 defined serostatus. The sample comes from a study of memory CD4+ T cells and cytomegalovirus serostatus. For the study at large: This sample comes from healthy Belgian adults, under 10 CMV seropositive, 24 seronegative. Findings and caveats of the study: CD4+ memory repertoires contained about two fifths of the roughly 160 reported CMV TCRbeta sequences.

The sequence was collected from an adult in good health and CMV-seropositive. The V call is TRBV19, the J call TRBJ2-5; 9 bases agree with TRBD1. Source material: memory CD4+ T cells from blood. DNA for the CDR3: TGTGCCAGTAGAAAGCCGGGACAGGGTGAAGAGACCCAGTACTTC. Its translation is CASRKPGQGEETQYF.